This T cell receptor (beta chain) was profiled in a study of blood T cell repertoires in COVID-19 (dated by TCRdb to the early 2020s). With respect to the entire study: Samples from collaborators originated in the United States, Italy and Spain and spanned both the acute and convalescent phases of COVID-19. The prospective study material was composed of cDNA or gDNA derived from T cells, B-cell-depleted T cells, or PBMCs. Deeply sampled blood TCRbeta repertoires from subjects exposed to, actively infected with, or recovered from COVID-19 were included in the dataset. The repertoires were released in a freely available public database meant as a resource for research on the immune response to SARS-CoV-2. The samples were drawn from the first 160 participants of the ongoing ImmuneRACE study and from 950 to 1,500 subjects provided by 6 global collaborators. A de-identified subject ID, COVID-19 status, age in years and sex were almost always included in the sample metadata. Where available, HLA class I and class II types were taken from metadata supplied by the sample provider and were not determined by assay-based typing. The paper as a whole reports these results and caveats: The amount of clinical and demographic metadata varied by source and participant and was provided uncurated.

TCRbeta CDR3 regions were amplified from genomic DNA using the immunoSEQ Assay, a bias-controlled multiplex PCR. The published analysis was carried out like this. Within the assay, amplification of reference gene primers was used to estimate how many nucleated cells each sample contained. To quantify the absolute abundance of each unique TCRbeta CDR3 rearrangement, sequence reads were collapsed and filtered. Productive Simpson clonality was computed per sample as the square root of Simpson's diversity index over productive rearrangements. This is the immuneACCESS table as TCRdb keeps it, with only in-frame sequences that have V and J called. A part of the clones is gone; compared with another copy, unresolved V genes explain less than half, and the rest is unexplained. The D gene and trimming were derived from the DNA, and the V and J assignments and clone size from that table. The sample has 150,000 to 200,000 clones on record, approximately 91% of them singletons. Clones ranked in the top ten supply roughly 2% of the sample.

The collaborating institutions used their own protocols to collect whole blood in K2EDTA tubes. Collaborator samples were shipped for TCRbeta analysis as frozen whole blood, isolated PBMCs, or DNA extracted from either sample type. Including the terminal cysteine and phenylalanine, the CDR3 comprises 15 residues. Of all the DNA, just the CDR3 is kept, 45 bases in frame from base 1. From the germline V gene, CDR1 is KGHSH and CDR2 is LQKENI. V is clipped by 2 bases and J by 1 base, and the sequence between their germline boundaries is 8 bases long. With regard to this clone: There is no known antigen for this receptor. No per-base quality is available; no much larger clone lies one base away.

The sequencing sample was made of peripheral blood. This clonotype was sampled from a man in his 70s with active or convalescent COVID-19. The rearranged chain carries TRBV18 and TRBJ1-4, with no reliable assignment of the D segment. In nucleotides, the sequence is TGTGCCAGCTCACCAACGGCGGGAACTAATGAAAAACTGTTTTTT. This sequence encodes CASSPTAGTNEKLFF.